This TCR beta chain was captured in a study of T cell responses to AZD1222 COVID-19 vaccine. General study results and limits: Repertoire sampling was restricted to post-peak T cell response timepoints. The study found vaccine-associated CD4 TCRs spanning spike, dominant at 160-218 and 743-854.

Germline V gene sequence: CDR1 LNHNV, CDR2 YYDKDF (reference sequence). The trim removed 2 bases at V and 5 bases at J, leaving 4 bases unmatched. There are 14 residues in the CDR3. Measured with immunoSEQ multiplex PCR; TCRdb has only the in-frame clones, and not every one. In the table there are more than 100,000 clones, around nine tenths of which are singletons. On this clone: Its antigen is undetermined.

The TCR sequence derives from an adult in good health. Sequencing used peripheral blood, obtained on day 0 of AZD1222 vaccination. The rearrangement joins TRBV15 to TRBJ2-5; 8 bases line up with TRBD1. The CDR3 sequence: CATSRQGAQETQYF. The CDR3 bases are TGTGCCACCAGCAGACAGGGGGCGCAGGAGACCCAGTACTTC.